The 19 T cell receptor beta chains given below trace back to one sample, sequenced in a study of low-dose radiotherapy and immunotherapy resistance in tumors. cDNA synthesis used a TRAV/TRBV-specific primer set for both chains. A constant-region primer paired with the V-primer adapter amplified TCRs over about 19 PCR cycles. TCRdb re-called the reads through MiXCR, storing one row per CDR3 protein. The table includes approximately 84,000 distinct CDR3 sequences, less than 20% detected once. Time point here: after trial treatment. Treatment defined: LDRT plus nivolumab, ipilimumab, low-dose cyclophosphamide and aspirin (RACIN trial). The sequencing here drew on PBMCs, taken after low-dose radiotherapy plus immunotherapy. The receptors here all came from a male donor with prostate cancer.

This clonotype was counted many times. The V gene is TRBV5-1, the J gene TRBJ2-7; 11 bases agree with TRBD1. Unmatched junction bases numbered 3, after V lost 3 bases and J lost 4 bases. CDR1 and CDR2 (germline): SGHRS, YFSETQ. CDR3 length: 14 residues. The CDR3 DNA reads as TGCGCCAGCAGCTCGGGACAGGGGGGATACGAGCAGTACTTC. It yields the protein CASSSGQGGYEQYF.

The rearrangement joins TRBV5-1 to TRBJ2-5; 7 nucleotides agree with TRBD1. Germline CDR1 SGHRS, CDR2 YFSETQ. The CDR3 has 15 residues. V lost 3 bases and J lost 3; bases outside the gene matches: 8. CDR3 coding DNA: TGCGCCAGCAGCTGGCGACAGGGTCCGGAAGAGACCCAGTACTTC. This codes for CASSWRQGPEETQYF. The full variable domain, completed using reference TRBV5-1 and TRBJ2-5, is KAGVTQTPRYLIKTRGQQVTLSCSPISGHRSVSWYQQTPGQGLQFLFEYFSETQRNKGNFPGRFSGRQFSNSRSEMNVSTLELGDSALYLCASSWRQGPEETQYFGPGTRLLVL.

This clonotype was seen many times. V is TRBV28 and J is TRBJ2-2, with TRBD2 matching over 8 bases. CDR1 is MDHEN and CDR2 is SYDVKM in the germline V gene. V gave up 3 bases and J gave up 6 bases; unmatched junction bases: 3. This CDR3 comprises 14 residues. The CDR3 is CASSLAGGSGELFF. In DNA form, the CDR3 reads TGTGCCAGCAGTTTGGCGGGAGGTTCCGGGGAGCTGTTTTTT.

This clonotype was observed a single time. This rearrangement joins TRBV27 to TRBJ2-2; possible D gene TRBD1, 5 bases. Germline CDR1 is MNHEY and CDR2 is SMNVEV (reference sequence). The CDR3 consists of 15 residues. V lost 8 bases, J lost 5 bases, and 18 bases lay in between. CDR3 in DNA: TGTGCCAGCCCTCGTACAGGAACCCTAACCGGGGAGCTGTTTTTT. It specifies CASPRTGTLTGELFF.

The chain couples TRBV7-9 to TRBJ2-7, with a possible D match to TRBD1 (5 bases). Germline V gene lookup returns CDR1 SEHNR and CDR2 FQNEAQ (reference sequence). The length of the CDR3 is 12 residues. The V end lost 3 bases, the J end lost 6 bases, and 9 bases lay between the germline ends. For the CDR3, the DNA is TGTGCCAGCAGCTTGCAGGGTAGCGAGCAGTACTTC. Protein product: CASSLQGSEQYF.

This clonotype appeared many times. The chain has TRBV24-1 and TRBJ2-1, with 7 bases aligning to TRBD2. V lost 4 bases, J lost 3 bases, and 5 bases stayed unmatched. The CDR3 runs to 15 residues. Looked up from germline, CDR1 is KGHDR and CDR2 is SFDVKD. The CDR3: CATSDSGTNYNEQFF. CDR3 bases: TGTGCCACCAGTGACTCCGGGACTAACTACAATGAGCAGTTCTTC.

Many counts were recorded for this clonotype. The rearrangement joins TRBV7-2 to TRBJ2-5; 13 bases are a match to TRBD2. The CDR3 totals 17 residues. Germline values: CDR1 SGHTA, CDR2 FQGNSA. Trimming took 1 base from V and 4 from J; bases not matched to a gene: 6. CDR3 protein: CASSLELAGGPRETQYF. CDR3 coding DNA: TGTGCCAGCAGCTTAGAACTAGCGGGAGGGCCCCGAGAGACCCAGTACTTC.

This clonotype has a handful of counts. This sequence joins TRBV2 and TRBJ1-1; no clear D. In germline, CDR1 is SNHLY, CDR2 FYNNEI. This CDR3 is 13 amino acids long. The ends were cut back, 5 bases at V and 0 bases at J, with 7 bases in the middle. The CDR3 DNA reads TGTGCCAGCAGTTTGCAGTTGAACACTGAAGCTTTCTTT. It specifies CASSLQLNTEAFF.

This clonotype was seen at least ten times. The CDR3 DNA follows: TGTGCCAGCAGTTCCACTCCGAGCACAGATACGCAGTATTTT. Its protein is CASSSTPSTDTQYF. The rearrangement uses TRBV12-3 or TRBV12-4 and TRBJ2-3; D ambiguous. The CDR3 has 14 amino acids. V gave up 4 bases and J gave up 0 bases, with 8 bases separating them.

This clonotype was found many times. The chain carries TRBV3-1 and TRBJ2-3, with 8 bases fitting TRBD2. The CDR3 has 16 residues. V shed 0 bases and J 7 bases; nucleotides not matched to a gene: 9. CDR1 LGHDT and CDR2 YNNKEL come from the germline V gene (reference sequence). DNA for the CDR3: TGTGCCAGCAGCCAAGAACTTCGGGGGGGGTCAAATACGCAGTATTTT. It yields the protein CASSQELRGGSNTQYF.

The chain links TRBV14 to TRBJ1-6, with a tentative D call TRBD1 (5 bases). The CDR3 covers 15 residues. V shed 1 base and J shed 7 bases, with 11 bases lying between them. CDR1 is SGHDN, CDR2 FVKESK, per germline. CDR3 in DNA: TGTGCCAGCAGCCAAGGGGGTTCAGGGAATTCACCCCTCCACTTT. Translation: CASSQGGSGNSPLHF.

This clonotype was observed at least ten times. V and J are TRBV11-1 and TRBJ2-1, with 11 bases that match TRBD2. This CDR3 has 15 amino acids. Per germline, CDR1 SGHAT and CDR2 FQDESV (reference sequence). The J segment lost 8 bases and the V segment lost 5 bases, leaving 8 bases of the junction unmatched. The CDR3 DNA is TGTGCCAGCAGCGTAAGACTAGCGGGACCCCATGAGCAGTTCTTC. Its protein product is CASSVRLAGPHEQFF. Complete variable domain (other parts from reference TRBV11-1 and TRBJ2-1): EAEVAQSPRYKITEKSQAVAFWCDPISGHATLYWYRQILGQGPELLVQFQDESVVDDSQLPKDRFSAERLKGVDSTLKIQPAELGDSAMYLCASSVRLAGPHEQFFGPGTRLTVL.

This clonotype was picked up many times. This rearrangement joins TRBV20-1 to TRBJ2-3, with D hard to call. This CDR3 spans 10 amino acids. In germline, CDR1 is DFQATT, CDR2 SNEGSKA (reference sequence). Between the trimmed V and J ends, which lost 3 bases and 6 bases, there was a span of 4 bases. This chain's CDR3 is CSARFDTQYF. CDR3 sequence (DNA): TGCAGTGCTAGGTTTGATACGCAGTATTTT.

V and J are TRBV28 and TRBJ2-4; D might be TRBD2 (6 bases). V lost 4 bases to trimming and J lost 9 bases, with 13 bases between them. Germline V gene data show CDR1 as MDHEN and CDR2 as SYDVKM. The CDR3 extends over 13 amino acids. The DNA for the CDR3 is TGTGCCAGCAGTTCTACTAGCCCCAGCATTCAGTACTTC. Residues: CASSSTSPSIQYF. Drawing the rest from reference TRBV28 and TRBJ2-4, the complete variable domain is DVKVTQSSRYLVKRTGEKVFLECVQDMDHENMFWYRQDPGLGLRLIYFSYDVKMKEKGDIPEGYSVSREKKERFSLILESASTNQTSMYLCASSSTSPSIQYFGAGTRLSVL.

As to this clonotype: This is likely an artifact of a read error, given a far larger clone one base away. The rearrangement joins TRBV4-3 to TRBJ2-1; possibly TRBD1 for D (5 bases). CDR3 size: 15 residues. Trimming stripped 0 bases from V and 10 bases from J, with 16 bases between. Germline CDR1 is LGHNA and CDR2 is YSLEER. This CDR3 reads CASSQERQMPYEQFF. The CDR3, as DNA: TGCGCCAGCAGCCAAGAGAGACAGATGCCCTACGAGCAGTTCTTC.

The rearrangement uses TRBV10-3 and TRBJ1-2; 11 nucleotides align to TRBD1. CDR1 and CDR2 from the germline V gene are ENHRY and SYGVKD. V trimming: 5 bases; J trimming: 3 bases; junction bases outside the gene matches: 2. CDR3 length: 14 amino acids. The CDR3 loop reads CAISMGQGDYGYTF. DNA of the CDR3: TGTGCCATCAGTATGGGACAGGGGGACTATGGCTACACCTTC.

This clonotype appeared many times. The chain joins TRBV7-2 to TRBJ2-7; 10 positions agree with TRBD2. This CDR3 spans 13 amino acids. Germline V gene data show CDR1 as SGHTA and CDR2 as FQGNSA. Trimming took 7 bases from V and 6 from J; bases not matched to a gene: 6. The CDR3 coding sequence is TGTGCCAGCAACACGGGACTAGCGAGCGAGCAGTACTTC. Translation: CASNTGLASEQYF.

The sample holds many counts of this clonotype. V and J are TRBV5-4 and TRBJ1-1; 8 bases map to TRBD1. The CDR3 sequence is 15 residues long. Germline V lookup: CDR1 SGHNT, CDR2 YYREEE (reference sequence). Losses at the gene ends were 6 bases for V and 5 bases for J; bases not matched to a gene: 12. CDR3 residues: CASINGQGSWTEAFF. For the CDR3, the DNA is TGTGCCAGCATCAACGGACAGGGTTCCTGGACTGAAGCTTTCTTT.

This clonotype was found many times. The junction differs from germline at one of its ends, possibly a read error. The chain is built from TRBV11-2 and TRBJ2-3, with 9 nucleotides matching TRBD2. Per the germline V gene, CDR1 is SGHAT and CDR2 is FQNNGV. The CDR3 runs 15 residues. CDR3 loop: CASILSGRPLDTQYF. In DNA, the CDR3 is TGTGCCAGCATCTTAAGCGGGAGGCCCCTCGATACGCAGTATTTT.